The clone carrying this TCR beta chain has just a few counts. This sample was taken from a study of blood T cell repertoires in COVID-19. Some clones are missing from TCRdb's copy, which holds only in-frame ones; the method was immunoSEQ multiplex PCR. This sample has about 350,000 clones, with about 89% found just once. The sequencing sample was made of peripheral blood. This TCR was sampled from a woman in her forties or fifties with COVID-19, enrolled during active disease.

CDR3 nucleotide sequence: TGTGCCAGCAGTTACTCGATGGACAACAAAAACATTCAGTACTTC. Amino acids: CASSYSMDNKNIQYF. The chain carries TRBV6-5 and TRBJ2-4; maybe TRBD1 (5 bases). Between the trimmed V and J ends, which lost 0 bases and 3 bases, there was a span of 9 bases. CDR3 length: 15 amino acids. Germline CDR1 MNHEY, CDR2 SVGAGI.